This T cell receptor beta chain is drawn from a study of monozygotic twins with inflammatory bowel disease. About this clonotype itself: What it recognizes is unknown.

Donors each contributed one blood sample measuring 2 to 3 ml. PCR of TCRalpha and TCRbeta cDNA was nested, with two rounds of approximately 17 and 9 cycles. Using the 5' RACE reads, TCRdb records one entry per CDR3 protein without DNA. This listing includes 400,000 to 500,000 distinct CDR3 sequences. The CDR3 runs 13 residues. CDR1 and CDR2 from the germline V gene are KGHDR and SFDVKD. Whole-study findings and limits: Compared with healthy co-twins, IBD patients showed reduced TCRbeta repertoire diversity by inverse Simpson.

This clonotype was obtained from a human donor with ulcerative colitis or Crohn's disease, or a healthy co-twin of an affected twin (not recorded which). The sequencing input was blood. This chain connects TRBV24-1 to TRBJ1-1. CDR3 in amino acids: CATGLKQNTEAFF.